This TCR beta chain was identified in a study of technical replicates of blood from a handful of donors. V was trimmed by 5 bases and J by 10 bases, leaving 14 bases between them. The germline CDR1 and CDR2 sequences are SEHNR and FQNEAQ (reference sequence). The CDR3 spans 12 residues. TCRdb's copy holds only in-frame clones and misses some; the assay was immunoSEQ multiplex PCR. The data show about 76,000 clones, about 91% seen once. This receptor was taken from a human donor in good health. The sample was T cells isolated from PBMCs. This chain joins TRBV7-9 and TRBJ1-1; no clear D. The CDR3 DNA reads as TGTGCCAGCAGCCGAATCCCCCAGGCAGCTTTCTTT. It translates to CASSRIPQAAFF.